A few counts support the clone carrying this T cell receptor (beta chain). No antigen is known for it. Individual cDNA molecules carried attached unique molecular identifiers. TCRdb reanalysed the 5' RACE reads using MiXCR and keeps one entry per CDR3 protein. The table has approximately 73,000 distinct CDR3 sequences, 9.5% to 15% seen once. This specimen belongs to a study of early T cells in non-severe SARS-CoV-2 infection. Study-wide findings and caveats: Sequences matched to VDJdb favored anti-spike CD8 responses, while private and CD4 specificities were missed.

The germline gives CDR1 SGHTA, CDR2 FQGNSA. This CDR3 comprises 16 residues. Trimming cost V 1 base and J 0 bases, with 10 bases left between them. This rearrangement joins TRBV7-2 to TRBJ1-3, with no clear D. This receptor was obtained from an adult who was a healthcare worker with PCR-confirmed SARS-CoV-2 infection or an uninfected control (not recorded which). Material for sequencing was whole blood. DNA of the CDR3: TGTGCCAGCAGCTTAGTGTCAGGATCCTCTGGAAACACCATATATTTT. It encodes CASSLVSGSSGNTIYF.